This record concerns one T cell receptor beta chain sequence. This entry belongs to a study of cytomegalovirus exposure and HLA in healthy donors. Measured with immunoSEQ multiplex PCR; TCRdb has only the in-frame clones, and not every one. Among approximately 300,000 clones, approximately 90% were seen once, and the ten largest hold roughly 0.8%. Trimming took 1 base from V and 3 from J, leaving 12 bases between them. Per germline, CDR1 SGHDN and CDR2 FVKESK. The CDR3 length is 15 residues. This clonotype was obtained from a woman aged 18-29 years in good health and CMV-seronegative. The chain combines TRBV14 with TRBJ1-1; no clear D. Sequencing was done on a sample of PBMCs. In nucleotides, the CDR3 is TGTGCCAGCAGCCAAGGACATATGGGTGACACTGAAGCTTTCTTT. Translating gives CASSQGHMGDTEAFF.